This is a list of T cell receptor beta chains from one sample in a study of blood T cell repertoires in COVID-19. TCRdb's copy holds only in-frame clones and misses some; the assay was immunoSEQ multiplex PCR. The sample has about 66,000 clones, about 88% seen once. The sample consisted of peripheral blood. These receptors came from a man in his sixties or seventies with acute or convalescent COVID-19. CDR3s include the opening cysteine and the closing phenylalanine or tryptophan. The D gene is left open where the match is weak.

cdr3_length	j_call	d_call	v_call	cdr3_aa
12	TRBJ2-7	.	TRBV7-9	CASSFTGYEQYF
16	TRBJ2-3	TRBD2	TRBV11-1	CASSHPLAGVTDTQYF
15	TRBJ2-1	TRBD1	TRBV24-1	CATSDRANPYNEQFF
13	TRBJ1-5	.	TRBV19	CASRHRGNQPQHF
14	TRBJ1-4	TRBD1	TRBV18	CASSPRTGDEKLFF
15	TRBJ2-2	.	TRBV14	CASSPPGSNTGELFF
13	TRBJ2-7	.	TRBV11-2	CASRTQGRYEQYF
18	TRBJ1-6	.	TRBV7-2	CASSFLSLGASGNSPLHF
16	TRBJ2-3	TRBD1	TRBV27	CASSLLGQGAADTQYF
19	TRBJ2-3	TRBD2	TRBV7-2	CASSLRPGTSGVRTDTQYF
12	TRBJ1-1	.	TRBV9	CASSPLNTEAFF
15	TRBJ1-5	TRBD1	TRBV9	CASSVGTGQNQPQHF
15	TRBJ1-1	.	TRBV18	CASSLRDGVGGEAFF
13	TRBJ1-5	TRBD1	TRBV29-1	CSVGDSSHQPQHF
15	TRBJ2-7	TRBD1	TRBV29-1	CSVDKGGQGTYEQYF
15	TRBJ1-1	.	TRBV7-8	CASSSDLRGETEAFF
15	TRBJ2-1	.	TRBV4-3	CASSQERGSFNEQFF
16	TRBJ1-1	TRBD1	TRBV9	CASTPGTGHMNTEAFF
16	TRBJ2-3	.	TRBV6-6	CASTAGRTSSTDTQYF
15	TRBJ2-7	TRBD1	TRBV9	CASSVDAGGNYEQYF
16	TRBJ2-5	TRBD2	TRBV5-1	CASSPGWTSGQETQYF
16	TRBJ2-4	.	TRBV23-1	CATPRGGLLAKNIQYF
13	TRBJ2-1	.	TRBV6-2/TRBV6-3	CASSYGGRNEQFF
13	TRBJ2-2	.	TRBV14	CASRATGTGELFF
15	TRBJ1-2	TRBD1	TRBV15	CATSRDRGLSYGYTF
16	TRBJ1-4	TRBD1	TRBV25-1	CASTALRTGGNEKLFF
14	TRBJ2-3	TRBD2	TRBV5-8	CASSFSGATDTQYF
14	TRBJ2-5	.	TRBV2	CASINTGYQETQYF
15	TRBJ2-5	TRBD2	TRBV7-2	CASSLGSGGVETQYF
14	TRBJ2-3	.	TRBV7-3	CASSFRWFTDTQYF
13	TRBJ2-5	.	TRBV5-4	CASSTQQGETQYF
15	TRBJ1-1	TRBD1	TRBV9	CASSRAGTVNTEAFF
14	TRBJ2-7	.	TRBV27	CASSPGLTSYEQYF
17	TRBJ2-3	TRBD2	TRBV11-3	CASSLPLSGGGTDTQYF
14	TRBJ1-2	TRBD1	TRBV5-1	CASSHGGDSYGYTF
14	TRBJ1-1	.	TRBV7-9	CASSSTEGNTEAFF
14	TRBJ1-2	TRBD1	TRBV3-1/TRBV3-2	CASSRDRANYGYTF
11	TRBJ2-3	.	TRBV30	CAWRSGDTQYF
15	TRBJ1-2	.	TRBV4-2	CASSLATPGIKGYTF
13	TRBJ2-2	.	TRBV27	CAGRQGNTGELFF
17	TRBJ2-7	TRBD1	TRBV7-2	CASSLWDRGPTAYEQYF
16	TRBJ1-1	.	TRBV7-2	CASSLGRQWGDTEAFF
15	TRBJ1-5	TRBD1	TRBV4-1	CASSRTTGANQPQHF
15	TRBJ2-5	TRBD2	TRBV4-1	CASSQGGGDQETQYF
15	TRBJ2-2	TRBD2	TRBV11-1	CASSSSGGAPGELFF
14	TRBJ2-2	TRBD2	TRBV29-1	CSGETSAGTGELFF
15	TRBJ2-1	.	TRBV5-1	CASSLGGQLYNEQFF
16	TRBJ2-1	TRBD1	TRBV5-1	CASSAQGQGLGNEQFF
14	TRBJ1-1	.	TRBV5-6	CASSLTQSETEAFF
14	TRBJ2-1	.	TRBV5-1	CASSTLSRENEQFF